The 28 T cell receptor beta chains below were found in one sample sequenced in a study of cytomegalovirus exposure and HLA in healthy donors. The primer mix had 60 Vbeta and 13 Jbeta primers. Data came from immunoSEQ multiplex PCR; TCRdb stores just in-frame clones and leaves some out. The table has about 160,000 clones, around 82% seen once. Sequenced: PBMCs. The receptors shown here come from a man in his fifties or sixties in good health and CMV-seropositive.

The gene calls are TRBV5-1 and TRBJ1-5; D is possibly TRBD1 (5 bases). The CDR3 contains 15 residues. V lost 1 base to trimming and J lost 7 bases, with 15 bases between them. Germline-derived CDR1 and CDR2 are SGHRS and YFSETQ. The DNA of the CDR3 is TGCGCCAGCAGCTTGAGTGTCGGGGGGGTGCAGCCCCAGCATTTT. This sequence encodes CASSLSVGGVQPQHF.

The CDR3 is CAISGSSEDGYTF. The CDR3 nucleotides are TGTGCCATCAGTGGGTCCTCAGAGGATGGCTACACCTTC. This chain connects TRBV10-3 to TRBJ1-2; no clear D. The germline V gene has CDR1 ENHRY and CDR2 SYGVKD. V lost 4 bases and J 6 bases, leaving 12 bases between the germline ends. The CDR3 contains 13 residues.

The chain uses TRBV19 and TRBJ2-7; the D gene is possibly TRBD2 (6 bases). Germline values: CDR1 LNHDA, CDR2 SQIVND (reference sequence). The CDR3 runs 13 residues. V shed 3 bases and J shed 3 bases, with 9 bases lying between them. CDR3 sequence (DNA): TGTGCCAGTAGTATGTCGGGGGACTACGAGCAGTACTTC. Amino acid sequence: CASSMSGDYEQYF.

This clone was found once. The V gene is TRBV2, the J gene TRBJ1-1, with D tentatively TRBD1 (5 bases). CDR1 and CDR2 from the germline V gene are SNHLY and FYNNEI. V shed 3 bases and J shed 4 bases, with 6 bases lying between them. The CDR3 is made up of 12 amino acids. The CDR3 spells CASSEQGTEAFF. CDR3 DNA: TGTGCCAGCAGTGAGCAGGGCACTGAAGCTTTCTTT.

The chain couples TRBV10-3 to TRBJ1-1; D is ambiguous. Germline values: CDR1 ENHRY, CDR2 SYGVKD. Deletions cut 5 bases from V and 2 bases from J, with 15 bases between. The CDR3 runs 15 residues. The CDR3 DNA reads as TGTGCCATCAGTCGTCCGGAGGGCGGAAACACTGAAGCTTTCTTT. Its translation: CAISRPEGGNTEAFF.

This clone appeared once. The rearrangement links TRBV19 to TRBJ1-5; tentatively, D is TRBD1 (5 bases). This CDR3 is built from 16 residues. Trimming pared 6 bases from V and 2 bases from J, leaving 17 bases between. CDR1 is LNHDA, CDR2 SQIVND, per germline (reference sequence). CDR3 coding DNA: TGTGCCAGTAGACAGCAGGGAAGTTGGGGCAATCAGCCCCAGCATTTT. It yields the protein CASRQQGSWGNQPQHF. Supplemented by reference TRBV19 and TRBJ1-5, the full variable domain reads DGGITQSPKYLFRKEGQNVTLSCEQNLNHDAMYWYRQDPGQGLRLIYYSQIVNDFQKGDIAEGYSVSREKKESFPLTVTSAQKNPTAFYLCASRQQGSWGNQPQHFGDGTRLSIL.

The chain joins TRBV29-1 to TRBJ2-3; D gene uncertain. The CDR3 consists of 14 residues. Trimming stripped 7 bases from V and 4 bases from J, with 18 bases between. In germline, CDR1 is SQVTM, CDR2 ANQGSEA. CDR3 in amino acids: CSGDLLGSADTQYF. Here the CDR3 DNA reads TGCAGCGGCGACCTTCTGGGCTCTGCAGATACGCAGTATTTT.

On this clone: The identical CDR3 is also encoded by other nucleotide sequences in the sample. V gene TRBV6-6 combines with J gene TRBJ2-2, with a weak D call TRBD2 (6 bases). CDR3 length: 14 residues. The V gene lost 6 bases and the J gene lost 4 bases, with 12 bases spanning the gap. CDR1 MNHNY and CDR2 SVGAGI come from the germline V gene (reference sequence). The DNA for the CDR3 is TGTGCCAGCAGCTGGGACTTTTCCACCGGGGAGCTGTTTTTT. Translation: CASSWDFSTGELFF.

This sequence joins TRBV5-1 and TRBJ2-2; 8 bases agree with TRBD1. Trimming at V came to 0 bases and at J to 5 bases, leaving 9 bases not matched to a gene. Per the germline V gene, CDR1 is SGHRS and CDR2 is YFSETQ. There are 17 residues in the CDR3. In nucleotides, the CDR3 is TGCGCCAGCAGCTTGGCCGGGACCACAGGGGGGACCGGGGAGCTGTTTTTT. Its translation is CASSLAGTTGGTGELFF.

The chain couples TRBV10-3 to TRBJ1-2, with 9 bases identical to TRBD1. Germline-derived CDR1 and CDR2 are ENHRY and SYGVKD. This CDR3 is built from 13 residues. V lost 4 bases, J lost 10 bases, and 7 bases stayed unmatched. In nucleotides, the CDR3 is TGTGCCATCAGTGGAGACCGGGACAGGGCCTACACCTTC. It specifies CAISGDRDRAYTF.

The chain is built from TRBV27 and TRBJ2-1; TRBD1 aligns across 11 bases. The germline CDR1 and CDR2 sequences are MNHEY and SMNVEV (reference sequence). The CDR3 is 17 residues long. V trimming: 0 bases; J trimming: 6 bases; junction bases outside the gene matches: 7. The CDR3 nucleotides are TGTGCCAGCAGTTTATCCATATCTGGGACAGGGGGCAATGAGCAGTTCTTC. Its protein product is CASSLSISGTGGNEQFF.

The rearrangement uses TRBV9 and TRBJ2-3, with TRBD2 matching over 11 bases. The CDR3 has 19 amino acids. V dropped 1 base and J dropped 5; count of bases not matched to a gene: 15. Germline CDR1 is SGDLS and CDR2 is YYNGEE. CDR3 sequence reads: CASSVPTSGSDTVKDTQYF. The CDR3 nucleotides read TGTGCCAGCAGCGTACCCACTAGCGGGAGTGACACGGTAAAAGATACGCAGTATTTT.

This rearrangement joins TRBV6-1 to TRBJ2-1; possible D gene TRBD1, 5 bases. Per germline, CDR1 MNHNS and CDR2 SASEGT. The CDR3 loop spans 16 amino acids. The V end lost 3 bases, the J end lost 0 bases, and 12 bases lay between the germline ends. Here the CDR3 reads CASSERRTFSYNEQFF. CDR3 DNA sequence: TGTGCCAGCAGTGAGAGAAGGACATTCTCCTACAATGAGCAGTTCTTC.

The chain employs TRBV18 and TRBJ2-5, with TRBD1 as a possible D gene (5 bases). The germline V gene encodes CDR1 KGHSH and CDR2 LQKENI. The CDR3 spans 15 residues. The V and J ends lost 3 bases and 1 base respectively, with 12 bases between them. The CDR3 sequence is CASSPPAGPQETQYF. The CDR3 DNA sequence: TGTGCCAGCTCACCGCCAGCAGGGCCCCAAGAGACCCAGTACTTC.

J is TRBJ1-1 and V is TRBV27, with D maybe TRBD1 (5 bases). The CDR3 sequence is 13 residues long. V lost 5 bases to trimming and J lost 3 bases, with 10 bases between them. The germline gives CDR1 MNHEY, CDR2 SMNVEV (reference sequence). CDR3 DNA sequence: TGTGCCAGCAGTAAGGGGAGGGACACTGAAGCTTTCTTT. Translating it yields CASSKGRDTEAFF.

This sequence joins TRBV7-9 and TRBJ2-7, with 14 bases identical to TRBD2. Germline V gives CDR1 SEHNR, CDR2 FQNEAQ (reference sequence). The V gene end was trimmed by 2 bases and the J gene end by 2 bases; junction bases not matched to a gene: 11. The CDR3 is 19 amino acids. CDR3 DNA: TGTGCCAGCAGCTTACCCCTGGGGACTAGCGGGAGATTGGCCTACGAGCAGTACTTC. This codes for CASSLPLGTSGRLAYEQYF.

The chain uses TRBV29-1 and TRBJ2-3; D may be TRBD2 (5 bases). The V end lost 5 bases, the J end lost 0 bases, and 12 bases lay between the germline ends. Germline assignment: CDR1 SQVTM and CDR2 ANQGSEA. The CDR3 sequence is 14 residues long. The chain's CDR3 is CSVLGLVSTDTQYF. CDR3 DNA: TGCAGCGTTTTAGGACTCGTTAGCACAGATACGCAGTATTTT.

V gene TRBV28 combines with J gene TRBJ1-5, with TRBD1 as a possible D gene (6 bases). Germline values: CDR1 MDHEN, CDR2 SYDVKM. The CDR3 totals 15 residues. The ends were cut back, 7 bases at V and 0 bases at J, with 13 bases in the middle. CDR3 DNA: TGTGCCAGCAATAACAGGGCTTATAGCAATCAGCCCCAGCATTTT. It translates to CASNNRAYSNQPQHF.

This clone was recorded once. The chain couples TRBV19 to TRBJ2-3; 11 bases fit TRBD2. After removal of 5 bases from V and 6 bases from J, the junction contained 10 bases not matched to a gene. This CDR3 spans 16 amino acids. CDR1 and CDR2 from the germline V gene are LNHDA and SQIVND (reference sequence). The CDR3 here is CASSASSGGRSDTQYF. Here the CDR3 DNA reads TGTGCCAGTAGTGCTTCTAGCGGGGGGAGGTCTGATACGCAGTATTTT.

The V gene is TRBV5-1, the J gene TRBJ2-1; 7 positions agree with TRBD1. The germline gives CDR1 SGHRS, CDR2 YFSETQ. V dropped 3 bases and J dropped 5; count of bases not matched to a gene: 2. The CDR3 runs 13 residues. The DNA of the CDR3 is TGCGCCAGCAGCTCAGGGGGAAACAATGAGCAGTTCTTC. It translates to CASSSGGNNEQFF.

The rearrangement uses TRBV7-2 and TRBJ1-5, with D tentatively TRBD1 (6 bases). The CDR3 extends over 15 amino acids. V lost 5 bases, J lost 2 bases, and 13 bases lay in between. The germline CDR1 and CDR2 sequences are SGHTA and FQGNSA. The CDR3 sequence is CASSQGRGGNQPQHF. DNA of the CDR3: TGTGCCAGCAGCCAGGGGAGGGGAGGCAATCAGCCCCAGCATTTT. Full variable domain (rest looked up from reference TRBV7-2 and TRBJ1-5): GAGVSQSPSNKVTEKGKDVELRCDPISGHTALYWYRQSLGQGLEFLIYFQGNSAPDKSGLPSDRFSAERTGGSVSTLTIQRTQQEDSAVYLCASSQGRGGNQPQHFGDGTRLSIL.

The CDR3: CASSEVGSWVYEQYF. The CDR3 nucleotides read TGTGCCAGCAGTGAAGTGGGCTCCTGGGTCTACGAGCAGTACTTC. The chain recombines TRBV6-1 with TRBJ2-7; D unresolved. With 1 base removed from V and 3 bases from J, the gap between germline ends came to 13 bases. The CDR3 spans 15 residues. CDR1 MNHNS and CDR2 SASEGT come from the germline V gene.

The chain is built from TRBV19 and TRBJ1-2; TRBD1 aligns across 9 bases. The V and J ends lost 7 bases and 7 bases, in that order; junction bases with no gene match: 13. Germline V lookup: CDR1 LNHDA, CDR2 SQIVND (reference sequence). The CDR3 loop spans 15 amino acids. The CDR3 spells CASTQTTGQGFGYTF. In nucleotides, the CDR3 is TGTGCCAGTACCCAAACTACGGGACAGGGATTTGGCTACACCTTC.

The chain combines TRBV15 with TRBJ1-2; unclear D gene. V dropped 2 bases and J dropped 4 bases, with 11 bases sitting between them. CDR1 LNHNV and CDR2 YYDKDF come from the germline V gene (reference sequence). The CDR3 covers 14 residues. This CDR3 reads CATSRNGVGYGYTF. DNA of the CDR3: TGTGCCACCAGCAGAAACGGGGTCGGCTATGGCTACACCTTC.

The chain combines TRBV5-1 with TRBJ2-7, with 10 bases fitting TRBD1. V shed 5 bases and J 1 base; nucleotides not matched to a gene: 6. This CDR3 is 15 amino acids long. Germline CDR1 SGHRS, CDR2 YFSETQ. The CDR3 coding sequence is TGCGCCAGCAGGGATCCGGGACAGGGGTCCTACGAGCAGTACTTC. This translates into CASRDPGQGSYEQYF.

The V and J genes are TRBV19 and TRBJ1-1, with a weak D call TRBD1 (6 bases). Per the germline V gene, CDR1 is LNHDA and CDR2 is SQIVND (reference sequence). This CDR3 is 13 amino acids long. V lost 4 bases and J 6 bases, leaving 12 bases between the germline ends. The DNA for the CDR3 is TGTGCCAGTAGTAGCCAGGGGATTGCTGAAGCTTTCTTT. This sequence encodes CASSSQGIAEAFF.

The CDR3 protein is CASSSYSGGTGELFF. CDR3 sequence (DNA): TGTGCCAGCAGCTCATATAGCGGGGGGACCGGGGAGCTGTTTTTT. The chain recombines TRBV7-2 with TRBJ2-2; TRBD2 matches 10 bases. The CDR3 consists of 15 residues. Germline CDR1 and CDR2: SGHTA and FQGNSA. The ends lost 4 bases at V and 5 bases at J; junction bases unmatched: 4. Full variable domain (missing parts from reference TRBV7-2 and TRBJ2-2): GAGVSQSPSNKVTEKGKDVELRCDPISGHTALYWYRQSLGQGLEFLIYFQGNSAPDKSGLPSDRFSAERTGGSVSTLTIQRTQQEDSAVYLCASSSYSGGTGELFFGEGSRLTVL.

J is TRBJ2-3 and V is TRBV11-3; 8 positions agree with TRBD2. CDR3 length: 16 residues. Per germline, CDR1 SGHNT and CDR2 YENEEA. V trimming: 1 base; J trimming: 6 bases; junction bases outside the gene matches: 9. The DNA for the CDR3 is TGTGCCAGCAGCTTAGGAGGCGGGGGGCCCGCGGATACGCAGTATTTT. Its protein is CASSLGGGGPADTQYF.